Presented here are 32 T cell receptor beta chains from one specimen sequenced in a study of blood T cell repertoires in COVID-19. TCRdb's copy holds only in-frame clones and misses some; the assay was immunoSEQ multiplex PCR. The table lists tens of thousands of clones, about 80% of them singletons. Sample: peripheral blood. These receptors came from a woman between 45 and 60 years old with acute or convalescent COVID-19.

The chain combines TRBV11-2 with TRBJ1-1, with a possible D match to TRBD1 (5 bases). The CDR3 is 15 amino acids. Trimming shortened V by 3 bases and J by 4 bases, and 15 bases separated the two germline ends. Germline CDR1 SGHAT, CDR2 FQNNGV. This chain's CDR3 is CASSFSTGGSTEAFF. The CDR3 coding sequence is TGTGCCAGCAGCTTCTCGACGGGGGGGAGCACTGAAGCTTTCTTT.

The chain couples TRBV2 to TRBJ1-4; a possible D gene is TRBD1 (5 bases). V lost 5 bases to trimming and J lost 8 bases, with 15 bases between them. This CDR3 has 14 amino acids. Germline V gene lookup returns CDR1 SNHLY and CDR2 FYNNEI. The chain's CDR3 is CASSRDSLGEKLFF. The DNA of the CDR3 is TGTGCCAGCAGTAGGGACTCACTAGGGGAAAAACTGTTTTTT.

The rearrangement uses TRBV5-8 and TRBJ1-5; D ambiguous. This CDR3 has 13 amino acids. CDR1 and CDR2 (germline): SGHTS, YDEGEE. V was cut by 0 bases and J by 5 bases, with 6 bases left in between. The CDR3 DNA follows: TGTGCCAGCAGCTTGGACGACTATCAGCCCCAGCATTTT. It translates to CASSLDDYQPQHF.

The genes are TRBV28 and TRBJ2-3, with 8 bases lining up with TRBD2. CDR1 is MDHEN and CDR2 is SYDVKM in the germline V gene. The CDR3 totals 14 residues. V was pared by 6 bases and J by 6 bases, with 8 bases of the junction left unmatched. The CDR3 region is CASSPGGARDTQYF. CDR3 coding DNA: TGTGCCAGCAGCCCCGGGGGGGCCCGGGATACGCAGTATTTT.

The chain carries TRBV28 and TRBJ1-2; D is uncertain. Germline V gene sequence: CDR1 MDHEN, CDR2 SYDVKM. V was clipped by 7 bases and J by 7 bases, with 13 bases between them. This CDR3 has 12 residues. The DNA of the CDR3 is TGTGCCAGCAAGATCGGTCCTGGTGGCTACACCTTC. It encodes CASKIGPGGYTF.

This chain connects TRBV18 to TRBJ2-2; the D gene is possibly TRBD2 (5 bases). CDR1 and CDR2 from the germline V gene are KGHSH and LQKENI. V lost 3 bases and J 5 bases, leaving 7 bases between the germline ends. The CDR3 covers 13 residues. In DNA, the CDR3 is TGTGCCAGCTCACCTCGAGGGACCGGGGAGCTGTTTTTT. Its translation is CASSPRGTGELFF. The whole variable domain, filled in from reference TRBV18 and TRBJ2-2, reads NAGVMQNPRHLVRRRGQEARLRCSPMKGHSHVYWYRQLPEEGLKFMVYLQKENIIDESGMPKERFSAEFPKEGPSILRIQQVVRGDSAAYFCASSPRGTGELFFGEGSRLTVL.

The CDR3 spells CASSSGTERNTEAFF. CDR3 sequence (DNA): TGCGCCAGCAGCTCGGGGACAGAGCGGAACACTGAAGCTTTCTTT. The rearrangement joins TRBV5-1 to TRBJ1-1; 7 nucleotides line up with TRBD1. This CDR3 contains 15 residues. Germline CDR1 is SGHRS and CDR2 is YFSETQ. J was trimmed by 1 base and V by 3 bases; bases with no gene match: 6. The full variable domain, in which reference TRBV5-1 and TRBJ1-1 provide the parts outside the CDR3, is KAGVTQTPRYLIKTRGQQVTLSCSPISGHRSVSWYQQTPGQGLQFLFEYFSETQRNKGNFPGRFSGRQFSNSRSEMNVSTLELGDSALYLCASSSGTERNTEAFFGQGTRLTVV.

The J gene is TRBJ1-6, the V gene TRBV5-6; 10 positions match TRBD1. The CDR3 runs to 18 residues. From germline, CDR1 is SGHDT and CDR2 YYEEEE. J gave up 1 base and V 0 bases, and 4 bases lay outside the gene matches. The CDR3 sequence is CASSLAPGQGSYNSPLHF. Written as DNA, the CDR3 is TGTGCCAGCAGCTTGGCGCCGGGACAGGGGTCCTATAATTCACCCCTCCACTTT. Together with reference TRBV5-6 and TRBJ1-6, the CDR3 gives the full variable domain: DAGVTQSPTHLIKTRGQQVTLRCSPKSGHDTVSWYQQALGQGPQFIFQYYEEEERQRGNFPDRFSGHQFPNYSSELNVNALLLGDSALYLCASSLAPGQGSYNSPLHFGNGTRLTVT.

The rearrangement joins TRBV4-1 to TRBJ1-2; 9 bases fit TRBD1. Trimming removed 5 bases from V and 6 bases from J; junction bases left unmatched: 7. The CDR3 runs 14 residues. Per the germline V gene, CDR1 is MGHRA and CDR2 is YSYEKL. The CDR3 bases are TGCGCCAGCAGCTTCCCCGGGACAGGGAATGGCTACACCTTC. Its translation is CASSFPGTGNGYTF.

The gene calls are TRBV5-1 and TRBJ2-1; 7 bases map to TRBD2. Germline CDR1 is SGHRS and CDR2 is YFSETQ. CDR3 length: 15 amino acids. With V trimmed by 4 bases and J by 7 bases, 11 bases remained unmatched. CDR3 loop: CASSPGTTPGNEQFF. In DNA form, the CDR3 reads TGCGCCAGCAGCCCCGGGACTACCCCTGGTAATGAGCAGTTCTTC.

V usage is TRBV19 and J usage is TRBJ2-2; D uncertain. With 7 bases removed from V and 0 bases from J, the gap between germline ends came to 12 bases. From germline, CDR1 is LNHDA and CDR2 SQIVND (reference sequence). This CDR3 has 15 residues. The CDR3 loop reads CASTMSNANTGELFF. The CDR3 DNA reads TGTGCCAGTACCATGAGTAACGCGAACACCGGGGAGCTGTTTTTT. Full variable domain (missing parts from reference TRBV19 and TRBJ2-2): DGGITQSPKYLFRKEGQNVTLSCEQNLNHDAMYWYRQDPGQGLRLIYYSQIVNDFQKGDIAEGYSVSREKKESFPLTVTSAQKNPTAFYLCASTMSNANTGELFFGEGSRLTVL.

CDR3 amino acids: CASSDYEKLFF. The CDR3 DNA sequence: TGTGCCAGCAGTGACTATGAAAAACTGTTTTTT. The J gene is TRBJ1-4, the V gene TRBV28; D remains unclear. The CDR3 runs 11 residues. Germline V gene lookup returns CDR1 MDHEN and CDR2 SYDVKM. Trimming removed 5 bases from V and 6 bases from J, with 4 bases in between.

This rearrangement joins TRBV19 to TRBJ1-6; TRBD1 is a possible D gene (5 bases). CDR3 length: 14 amino acids. Trimming removed 9 bases from V and 3 bases from J, with 12 bases in between. CDR1 is LNHDA and CDR2 is SQIVND in the germline V gene (reference sequence). The CDR3 spells CASCTGDYNSPLHF. In DNA, the CDR3 is TGTGCCAGCTGTACAGGAGACTATAATTCACCCCTCCACTTT.

The rearrangement links TRBV30 to TRBJ2-5; D unresolved. Germline lookup yields CDR1 GTSNPN and CDR2 SVGIG (reference sequence). The V end lost 4 bases, the J end lost 9 bases, and 18 bases lay between the germline ends. This CDR3 has 13 amino acids. Written as DNA, the CDR3 is TGTGCCTGGATCGGCCCTGCCGGGTCGGCCCAGTACTTC. Encoded protein: CAWIGPAGSAQYF.

This clone showed up just a few times. The chain is built from TRBV10-3 and TRBJ2-1; no definite D call. This CDR3 spans 16 amino acids. V dropped 3 bases and J dropped 6 bases, with 18 bases sitting between them. The germline gives CDR1 ENHRY, CDR2 SYGVKD. CDR3 bases: TGTGCCATCAGTGACCCTTCCGTGGAGCGAGGCAATGAGCAGTTCTTC. Amino acids: CAISDPSVERGNEQFF.

The rearrangement links TRBV27 to TRBJ1-6; D is undetermined. Trimming shortened V by 0 bases and J by 1 base, and 10 bases separated the two germline ends. CDR1 MNHEY and CDR2 SMNVEV come from the germline V gene (reference sequence). This CDR3 comprises 17 residues. CDR3 region: CASSLSRGRSYNSPLHF. CDR3 sequence (DNA): TGTGCCAGCAGTTTATCTCGGGGAAGGTCCTATAATTCACCCCTCCACTTT.

This sequence joins TRBV24-1 and TRBJ1-4; 11 nucleotides match TRBD1. With V trimmed by 5 bases and J by 6 bases, 4 bases remained unmatched. The CDR3 loop spans 15 amino acids. CDR1 and CDR2 (germline): KGHDR, SFDVKD. CDR3 loop: CATSAGTGGDEKLFF. The CDR3 DNA follows: TGTGCCACCAGTGCCGGGACAGGGGGTGATGAAAAACTGTTTTTT.

This clone is a singleton in its sample. This chain connects TRBV18 to TRBJ1-2, with 7 bases identical to TRBD1. Trimming cost V 0 bases and J 4 bases; bases outside gene matches: 2. Looked up from germline, CDR1 is KGHSH and CDR2 is LQKENI. The CDR3 is made up of 14 amino acids. The CDR3, as DNA: TGTGCCAGCTCACCACCCAGGGACAGCTATGGCTACACCTTC. Its protein product is CASSPPRDSYGYTF.

The chain links TRBV5-6 to TRBJ2-1, with 8 bases matching TRBD1. V lost 6 bases, J lost 3 bases, and 8 bases stayed unmatched. This CDR3 has 15 amino acids. Germline V lookup: CDR1 SGHDT, CDR2 YYEEEE. CDR3 protein: CASTRPGTGYNEQFF. The CDR3 region has the DNA TGTGCCAGCACTCGACCCGGGACAGGCTACAATGAGCAGTTCTTC.

This clone showed up just once. The gene calls are TRBV6-6 and TRBJ2-5; perhaps TRBD2 as D (6 bases). The germline V gene encodes CDR1 MNHNY and CDR2 SVGAGI (reference sequence). Trimming removed 8 bases at V and 0 bases at J, with 7 bases between. The CDR3 has 12 amino acids. The chain's CDR3 is CASGDYQETQYF. CDR3 bases: TGTGCCAGCGGGGACTACCAAGAGACCCAGTACTTC.

The V gene is TRBV12-3 or TRBV12-4, the J gene TRBJ1-3, with unresolved D. Trimming shortened V by 6 bases and J by 1 base, and 7 bases separated the two germline ends. The CDR3 is 13 amino acids. This CDR3 reads CASRESSGNTIYF. The CDR3 region has the DNA TGTGCCAGCAGGGAGTCTTCTGGAAACACCATATATTTT.

V is TRBV5-1 and J is TRBJ1-1; 11 bases fit TRBD1. The germline V gene encodes CDR1 SGHRS and CDR2 YFSETQ. With 4 bases clipped from V and 5 bases from J, the junction kept 10 bases outside the gene matches. CDR3 length: 16 residues. The CDR3 sequence is CASSLGQGAIVTEAFF. The CDR3 DNA is TGCGCCAGCAGCCTAGGACAGGGGGCTATAGTGACTGAAGCTTTCTTT.

The chain employs TRBV5-4 and TRBJ2-2; a weak D match, TRBD1 (6 bases). The CDR3 covers 15 residues. V dropped 3 bases and J dropped 3 bases, with 12 bases sitting between them. Per the germline V gene, CDR1 is SGHNT and CDR2 is YYREEE (reference sequence). The CDR3, as DNA: TGTGCCAGCAGCTCCCGGGACACCTACACCGGGGAGCTGTTTTTT. Amino acid sequence: CASSSRDTYTGELFF.

The chain links TRBV4-3 to TRBJ1-2, with TRBD1 identical over 7 bases. Germline V gives CDR1 LGHNA, CDR2 YSLEER. The V and J ends lost 0 bases and 4 bases, in that order; junction bases with no gene match: 5. The CDR3 has 15 residues. CDR3 sequence: CASSQDPQGGYGYTF. DNA for the CDR3: TGCGCCAGCAGCCAAGATCCCCAGGGGGGCTATGGCTACACCTTC.

This chain connects TRBV4-1 to TRBJ2-2, with 7 bases matching TRBD1. Trimming cost V 4 bases and J 2 bases; bases outside gene matches: 1. The CDR3 contains 14 residues. Germline loops: CDR1 MGHRA, CDR2 YSYEKL. CDR3 sequence reads: CASSRDSNTGELFF. CDR3 DNA: TGCGCCAGCAGCCGGGACAGTAACACCGGGGAGCTGTTTTTT.

This clone was detected only once. V and J are TRBV6-2 or TRBV6-3 and TRBJ2-2; D remains unclear. Trimming left V 2 bases short and J 6 bases short, with 13 bases between. CDR3 length: 15 residues. Germline CDR1 reads MNHEY; CDR2 reads SVGEGT. The CDR3 sequence is CASSYPTRVAGELFF. In DNA form, the CDR3 reads TGTGCCAGCAGTTACCCAACTCGGGTTGCCGGGGAGCTGTTTTTT.

The chain couples TRBV6-5 to TRBJ2-1; possible D gene TRBD1, 5 bases. Germline V gene sequence: CDR1 MNHEY, CDR2 SVGAGI. The CDR3 spans 14 residues. The V end lost 7 bases, the J end lost 1 base, and 11 bases lay between the germline ends. The CDR3 DNA is TGTGCCAGCAAAAGGACACTTTCCTACAATGAGCAGTTCTTC. Amino acid sequence: CASKRTLSYNEQFF.

The V call is TRBV28, the J call TRBJ2-7; D is possibly TRBD1 (6 bases). V gave up 2 bases and J gave up 4 bases, with 18 bases separating them. The CDR3 totals 16 residues. Germline V CDR1 and CDR2: MDHEN, SYDVKM. This CDR3 reads CASSLRPGQPAYEQYF. CDR3 coding DNA: TGTGCCAGCAGTTTACGTCCCGGACAGCCGGCGTACGAGCAGTACTTC.

This rearrangement joins TRBV4-3 to TRBJ1-2; 10 bases agree with TRBD1. The germline CDR1 and CDR2 sequences are LGHNA and YSLEER. Losses at the gene ends were 4 bases for V and 4 bases for J; bases not matched to a gene: 9. CDR3 length: 16 residues. The CDR3 DNA reads TGCGCCAGCAGCCCAAGAGCGGGACAGGGGAGCTATGGCTACACCTTC. This encodes CASSPRAGQGSYGYTF.

There are a few counts of this clone. The chain recombines TRBV11-2 with TRBJ2-2; 7 bases map to TRBD1. V was clipped by 0 bases and J by 4 bases; unmatched bases: 2. Germline loops: CDR1 SGHAT, CDR2 FQNNGV. The CDR3 covers 15 residues. CDR3 in DNA: TGTGCCAGCAGCTTAGACCCAGGGGGCACCGGGGAGCTGTTTTTT. Protein: CASSLDPGGTGELFF. The full variable domain, rest sourced from reference TRBV11-2 and TRBJ2-2, is EAGVAQSPRYKIIEKRQSVAFWCNPISGHATLYWYQQILGQGPKLLIQFQNNGVVDDSQLPKDRFSAERLKGVDSTLKIQPAKLEDSAVYLCASSLDPGGTGELFFGEGSRLTVL.

The genes are TRBV7-2 and TRBJ2-7; D is perhaps TRBD2 (7 bases). The V gene lost 3 bases and the J gene lost 8 bases, with 17 bases spanning the gap. This CDR3 contains 14 residues. Germline values: CDR1 SGHTA, CDR2 FQGNSA. In DNA, the CDR3 is TGTGCCAGCAGCTTTGGGGCGGGGGCGGGCCAGCAGTACTTC. Translating it yields CASSFGAGAGQQYF.

There are a few counts of this clone. The gene calls are TRBV6-5 and TRBJ2-3, with 7 bases matching TRBD2. This CDR3 region has 15 residues. The ends lost 7 bases at V and 0 bases at J; junction bases unmatched: 7. Germline CDR1 MNHEY, CDR2 SVGAGI. The CDR3 protein is CASTPGEGSTDTQYF. The CDR3 DNA reads as TGTGCCAGCACCCCCGGGGAGGGGAGCACAGATACGCAGTATTTT.